These 7 T cell receptor beta chains were all obtained from the same sample, sequenced in a study of T cell responses to AZD1222 COVID-19 vaccine. Clones were read by immunoSEQ multiplex PCR, and TCRdb kept only the in-frame ones, dropping some. Of tens of thousands of clones detected, about 80% appear once; the ten largest clones hold 4% to 5%. The sequencing used peripheral blood, collected 28 days after the second AZD1222 dose. The receptors were sampled from an adult who received the AZD1222 COVID-19 vaccine.

The chain recombines TRBV19 with TRBJ1-3; D unclear. The CDR3 loop spans 14 amino acids. Trimming left V 6 bases short and J 1 base short, with 10 bases between. Per germline, CDR1 LNHDA and CDR2 SQIVND (reference sequence). The CDR3 spells CASRLGGSGNTIYF. The CDR3 nucleotides read TGTGCCAGTAGACTCGGAGGATCTGGAAACACCATATATTTT.

V gene TRBV4-2 combines with J gene TRBJ2-1, with D perhaps TRBD2 (7 bases). There are 16 residues in the CDR3. Deletions cut 1 base from V and 8 bases from J, with 18 bases between. In germline, CDR1 is LGHNA, CDR2 YNFKEQ. CDR3 sequence (DNA): TGTGCCAGCAGCCAAGGAACTGGCGGGGGCCGGTATGAGCAGTTCTTC. Protein product: CASSQGTGGGRYEQFF.

In this sample, this clone turned up once. The chain links TRBV6-5 to TRBJ1-1; D uncertain. The germline V and J ends were trimmed by 4 bases and 5 bases, with 11 bases remaining between them. The CDR3 extends over 13 amino acids. Germline V CDR1 and CDR2: MNHEY, SVGAGI. This chain's CDR3 is CASSLGPGTEAFF. The DNA of the CDR3 is TGTGCCAGCAGTTTAGGACCGGGAACTGAAGCTTTCTTT.

This clone was seen only a few times. The J gene is TRBJ1-2, the V gene TRBV5-1; D might be TRBD1 (5 bases). The germline V gene encodes CDR1 SGHRS and CDR2 YFSETQ. The CDR3 loop spans 14 amino acids. Trimming cost V 0 bases and J 6 bases, with 12 bases left between them. In nucleotides, the CDR3 is TGCGCCAGCAGCTTGGCCGGGGAGGGACATGGCTACACCTTC. It is translated as CASSLAGEGHGYTF. Supplemented by reference TRBV5-1 and TRBJ1-2, the full variable domain reads KAGVTQTPRYLIKTRGQQVTLSCSPISGHRSVSWYQQTPGQGLQFLFEYFSETQRNKGNFPGRFSGRQFSNSRSEMNVSTLELGDSALYLCASSLAGEGHGYTFGSGTRLTVV.

J is TRBJ1-1 and V is TRBV6-2 or TRBV6-3; D remains ambiguous. The V end lost 6 bases, the J end lost 3 bases, and 14 bases lay between the germline ends. Germline V gene lookup returns CDR1 MNHEY and CDR2 SVGEGT. The CDR3 is 14 residues long. CDR3 nucleotides: TGTGCCAGCAGCCCCCCCTGGGAGTACACTGAAGCTTTCTTT. Amino acid sequence: CASSPPWEYTEAFF.

This chain uses TRBV28 with TRBJ1-2, with TRBD1 as a possible D gene (6 bases). The CDR3 sequence is 15 residues long. Trimming left V 9 bases short and J 4 bases short, with 21 bases between. Germline assignment: CDR1 MDHEN and CDR2 SYDVKM. The CDR3 nucleotides read TGTGCCAGTATCGACTCCGGGACACAAATCTATGGCTACACCTTC. Translated, it gives CASIDSGTQIYGYTF.

This chain joins TRBV7-2 and TRBJ2-5; D gene unclear. Trimming pared 4 bases from V and 1 base from J, leaving 7 bases between. The CDR3 is 13 residues long. Germline V lookup: CDR1 SGHTA, CDR2 FQGNSA. The CDR3 sequence is CASSSGSQETQYF. The CDR3 region has the DNA TGTGCCAGCAGCTCGGGCAGCCAAGAGACCCAGTACTTC.